Listed below are T cell receptor beta chains from one sample, sequenced in a study of T cell responses to AZD1222 COVID-19 vaccine. Data came from immunoSEQ multiplex PCR; TCRdb stores just in-frame clones and leaves some out. Of 65,000 to 70,000 clones detected, 83% appear once; the ten largest clones hold about 6.5%. The input for sequencing was peripheral blood, taken 28 days after the second AZD1222 dose. The source of these receptors is an adult who received the AZD1222 COVID-19 vaccine. Both conserved end residues are part of each CDR3. The D gene is left open where the match is weak. Some rows mark clone size as missing; the rest say once, few, many or name a class of expanded clone.

v_gene,j_gene,d_gene,abundance,CDR3aa,CDR3nt
TRBV4-2,TRBJ2-7,TRBD1,.,CASSQVLGTGSYEQYF,TGTGCCAGCAGCCAAGTTCTGGGGACAGGCTCATACGAGCAGTACTTC
TRBV5-1,TRBJ1-3,.,.,CASSVSTSGNTIYF,TGCGCCAGCAGTGTTTCCACCTCTGGAAACACCATATATTTT
TRBV27,TRBJ1-4,.,.,CASSLSAGWDEKLFF,TGTGCCAGCAGTTTATCGGCAGGGTGGGATGAAAAACTGTTTTTT
TRBV3-1/TRBV3-2,TRBJ1-3,TRBD1,few,CASSRSRAGGSGNTIYF,TGTGCCAGCAGCCGCTCCCGGGCAGGGGGCTCTGGAAACACCATATATTTT
TRBV14,TRBJ1-2,.,.,CASSHSGVRAFYGYTF,TGTGCCAGCAGCCATTCCGGTGTCAGGGCCTTCTATGGCTACACCTTC
TRBV5-4,TRBJ2-7,.,.,CASSQDFPTEQYF,TGTGCCAGCAGCCAGGACTTTCCCACCGAGCAGTACTTC
TRBV30,TRBJ2-2,TRBD1,.,CAGGQEYANTGELFF,TGTGCCGGGGGACAGGAGTATGCGAACACCGGGGAGCTGTTTTTT
TRBV12-3/TRBV12-4,TRBJ2-7,.,.,CASTHNTGYEQYF,TGTGCCAGCACTCACAATACCGGCTACGAGCAGTACTTC
TRBV25-1,TRBJ1-1,.,once,CASSEWSGWATEAFF,TGTGCCAGCAGTGAATGGTCAGGGTGGGCCACTGAAGCTTTCTTT
TRBV3-1/TRBV3-2,TRBJ2-7,.,.,CASKGGTVYEQYF,TGTGCCAGCAAAGGAGGGACAGTTTACGAGCAGTACTTC
TRBV18,TRBJ1-1,TRBD1,.,CASSPPRDRRNTEAFF,TGTGCCAGCTCACCACCTCGGGACAGACGGAACACTGAAGCTTTCTTT
TRBV5-1,TRBJ2-1,.,.,CASSRGGPNEQFF,TGCGCCAGCAGCAGGGGGGGGCCGAATGAGCAGTTCTTC
TRBV5-1,TRBJ2-2,TRBD2,.,CASTGGAANTGELFF,TGCGCCAGCACCGGGGGGGCTGCGAACACCGGGGAGCTGTTTTTT
TRBV4-2,TRBJ2-3,.,many,CASSQAWGRGSTDTQYF,TGTGCCAGCAGCCAAGCCTGGGGGCGGGGGAGCACAGATACGCAGTATTTT
TRBV6-1,TRBJ1-2,TRBD1,.,CASSEPPDRVGGYTF,TGTGCCAGCAGTGAACCCCCCGACAGGGTTGGCGGCTACACCTTC
TRBV14,TRBJ1-3,.,.,CASSQGSGSISGNTIYF,TGTGCCAGCAGCCAAGGATCAGGGTCGATCTCTGGAAACACCATATATTTT
TRBV14,TRBJ2-2,.,.,CASSWTANTGELFF,TGTGCCAGCAGTTGGACTGCGAACACCGGGGAGCTGTTTTTT
TRBV2,TRBJ2-7,.,.,CASSVRRGYYEQYF,TGTGCCAGCAGTGTAAGAAGGGGGTACTACGAGCAGTACTTC
TRBV27,TRBJ2-7,TRBD1,.,CATSSLGGVAEQYF,TGTGCCACTTCATCCCTAGGGGGCGTCGCCGAGCAGTACTTC
TRBV6-5,TRBJ1-2,.,.,CASSWGGNYGYTF,TGTGCCAGCAGTTGGGGGGGTAACTATGGCTACACCTTC
TRBV27,TRBJ1-1,.,.,CASSLNLERPEAFF,TGTGCCAGCAGTCTAAACCTCGAAAGACCTGAAGCTTTCTTT
TRBV4-1,TRBJ1-2,TRBD1,.,CASSQDPVGGLAYGYTF,TGCGCCAGCAGCCAAGATCCGGTAGGGGGCCTGGCCTATGGCTACACCTTC
TRBV7-6,TRBJ2-7,.,.,CASSLLSQGRPYEQYF,TGTGCCAGCAGCTTATTGAGTCAGGGGCGACCCTACGAGCAGTACTTC
TRBV3-1/TRBV3-2,TRBJ2-3,.,.,CASSQARQDTQYF,TGTGCCAGCAGCCAAGCCCGGCAAGATACGCAGTATTTT
TRBV7-9,TRBJ1-1,TRBD1,.,CASSAQGARAFF,TGTGCCAGCAGTGCACAGGGGGCGCGGGCTTTCTTT